What follows are 5 T cell receptor beta chains derived from one specimen sequenced in a study of low-dose radiotherapy and immunotherapy resistance in tumors. TRAV and TRBV primers primed cDNA for both TCRalpha and TCRbeta. Over about 19 PCR cycles, TCRs were amplified from a constant-region primer and V-primer adapter. TCRdb analysed the reads with MiXCR anew, one entry per CDR3 protein. The table includes 13,000 to 15,000 distinct CDR3 sequences, approximately 68% detected once. The receptors stem from a human donor with advanced metastatic prostate, ovarian, gallbladder or colorectal cancer (not recorded which). This table probably holds off-target reads from a library built for another chain.

This chain uses TRBV5-6 with TRBJ1-1; 7 nucleotides match TRBD1. The germline V gene encodes CDR1 SGHDT and CDR2 YYEEEE. The CDR3 is made up of 14 amino acids. Unmatched junction bases numbered 7, after V lost 7 bases and J lost 1 base. In nucleotides, the CDR3 is TGTGCCAGCGGCCAGGGACAGCCGAACACTGAAGCTTTCTTT. It encodes CASGQGQPNTEAFF. Full variable domain (outside the CDR3, taken from reference TRBV5-6 and TRBJ1-1): DAGVTQSPTHLIKTRGQQVTLRCSPKSGHDTVSWYQQALGQGPQFIFQYYEEEERQRGNFPDRFSGHQFPNYSSELNVNALLLGDSALYLCASGQGQPNTEAFFGQGTRLTVV.

In its sample, this clonotype was seen a few times. Here the CDR3 reads CASSLLARADEQYF. CDR3 bases: TGTGCCAGCAGCTTGCTGGCTAGGGCCGATGAGCAGTACTTC. The chain is built from TRBV5-6 and TRBJ2-7; D is ambiguous. V shed 1 base and J shed 7 bases, with 15 bases lying between them. CDR3 length: 14 residues. Germline assignment: CDR1 SGHDT and CDR2 YYEEEE.

The rearrangement joins TRBV2 to TRBJ2-1, with 13 bases identical to TRBD2. The V gene's germline CDR1 is SNHLY and CDR2 FYNNEI. The CDR3 has 14 amino acids. V lost 8 bases, J lost 12 bases, and 10 bases stayed unmatched. CDR3 DNA sequence: TGTGCCAGCTCCGGGACTAGCGGGGTTCAAGGGCAGTTCTTC. Residues: CASSGTSGVQGQFF.

The chain couples TRBV5-6 to TRBJ2-5; 9 positions match TRBD1. After removal of 2 bases from V and 5 bases from J, the junction contained 7 bases not matched to a gene. CDR1 and CDR2 (germline): SGHDT, YYEEEE. The CDR3 consists of 15 residues. CDR3 amino acids: CASSFFGQGMETQYF. Written as DNA, the CDR3 is TGTGCCAGCAGCTTCTTTGGACAGGGGATGGAGACCCAGTACTTC.

This rearrangement joins TRBV11-2 to TRBJ1-6, with a possible D match to TRBD1 (6 bases). The CDR3 is made up of 17 amino acids. The ends were cut back, 0 bases at V and 2 bases at J, with 11 bases in the middle. Germline lookup yields CDR1 SGHAT and CDR2 FQNNGV. The CDR3: CASSLDGGGAYNSPLHF. CDR3 DNA: TGTGCCAGCAGCTTAGATGGGGGGGGCGCCTATAATTCACCCCTCCACTTT.